One and the same sample provided the 20 T cell receptor beta chains below, sequenced in a study of monozygotic twins with inflammatory bowel disease. TCRdb reanalyzed the 5' RACE reads, giving one entry per CDR3 protein sequence and no DNA. The table lists over 350,000 distinct CDR3 sequences. The sequencing sample was made of blood. These receptors were obtained from a human donor with ulcerative colitis or Crohn's disease, or a healthy co-twin of an affected twin (not recorded which).

V and J are TRBV7-2 and TRBJ2-7; TCRdb proposes TRBD2, but this gene call is untestable without DNA. This CDR3 has 13 amino acids. The germline gives CDR1 SGHTA, CDR2 FQGNSA. The CDR3 here is CASSSGGRDEQYF.

This chain connects TRBV7-9 to TRBJ2-3; TCRdb gives TRBD2 as the D gene, but with no DNA this cannot be confirmed. Germline V gene sequence: CDR1 SEHNR, CDR2 FQNEAQ (reference sequence). This CDR3 region has 17 residues. This CDR3 is CASSPMPASGSMDTQYF.

The J gene is TRBJ2-7, the V gene TRBV5-6; TCRdb outputs TRBD2, but without DNA this stays unchecked. Germline V gene sequence: CDR1 SGHDT, CDR2 YYEEEE. CDR3 length: 17 amino acids. CDR3 region: CASSLRTSAGRQGLQYF. The full variable domain, completed using reference TRBV5-6 and TRBJ2-7, is DAGVTQSPTHLIKTRGQQVTLRCSPKSGHDTVSWYQQALGQGPQFIFQYYEEEERQRGNFPDRFSGHQFPNYSSELNVNALLLGDSALYLCASSLRTSAGRQGLQYFGPGTRLTVT.

The rearrangement links TRBV7-3 to TRBJ2-3; TCRdb's D call, TRBD2, is unchecked because there is no DNA. Germline lookup yields CDR1 SGHTA and CDR2 FQGTGA. CDR3 length: 16 amino acids. The chain's CDR3 is CASSLLVTRGADTQYF.

V usage is TRBV7-9 and J usage is TRBJ2-3. Germline V lookup: CDR1 SEHNR, CDR2 FQNEAQ (reference sequence). The length of the CDR3 is 14 residues. The CDR3: CASSVVLTTDTQYF.

The chain links TRBV5-1 to TRBJ1-1. Per the germline V gene, CDR1 is SGHRS and CDR2 is YFSETQ. The CDR3 runs 11 residues. CDR3 region: CASSLNSEAFF.

The gene calls are TRBV28 and TRBJ2-6; TCRdb's D call of TRBD1 is untestable without DNA. Germline CDR1 reads MDHEN; CDR2 reads SYDVKM. The CDR3 has 15 amino acids. The CDR3 spells CASSLIQGGANVLTF. Full variable domain (outside the CDR3, taken from reference TRBV28 and TRBJ2-6): DVKVTQSSRYLVKRTGEKVFLECVQDMDHENMFWYRQDPGLGLRLIYFSYDVKMKEKGDIPEGYSVSREKKERFSLILESASTNQTSMYLCASSLIQGGANVLTFGAGSRLTVL.

This chain links TRBV24-1 with TRBJ2-2. Germline V gene sequence: CDR1 KGHDR, CDR2 SFDVKD. This CDR3 has 14 amino acids. CDR3: CATKGPESPGELFF.

V gene TRBV24-1 combines with J gene TRBJ2-2; there is no DNA to check the TCRdb D call of TRBD1. The CDR3 contains 14 residues. Germline CDR1 and CDR2: KGHDR and SFDVKD. The CDR3: CATAPTGNTGELFF.

The chain joins TRBV18 to TRBJ1-2. CDR3 length: 18 residues. Germline values: CDR1 KGHSH, CDR2 LQKENI. CDR3 sequence reads: CASSPRHSSTTSDPGYTF.

This chain links TRBV30 with TRBJ1-3; TCRdb lists TRBD1, though no DNA is available to test this call. Germline V gene data show CDR1 as GTSNPN and CDR2 as SVGIG (reference sequence). The CDR3 runs 15 residues. The CDR3 here is CAWSVRQSSGNTIYF.

The rearrangement links TRBV12-3 or TRBV12-4 to TRBJ2-7; there is no DNA to check the TCRdb D call of TRBD2. The CDR3 length is 12 residues. The CDR3 here is CASSFRRDEQYF.

V gene TRBV7-3 combines with J gene TRBJ2-2; TCRdb gives TRBD1 as the D gene, but with no DNA this cannot be confirmed. Germline CDR1 is SGHTA and CDR2 is FQGTGA. CDR3 size: 16 residues. The CDR3 spells CASSNPTGSNTGELFF.

J is TRBJ2-2 and V is TRBV20-1; TCRdb indicates TRBD2, and absent DNA this call remains unverified. This CDR3 is built from 17 residues. Germline loops: CDR1 DFQATT, CDR2 SNEGSKA (reference sequence). The CDR3 here is CSALTSGGARDTGELFF.

This rearrangement joins TRBV6-5 to TRBJ1-1; TCRdb selects TRBD1, and the lack of DNA leaves this call unchecked. Germline assignment: CDR1 MNHEY and CDR2 SVGAGI. The CDR3 totals 15 residues. CDR3 sequence: CASSFVQWGDTEAFF.

The chain joins TRBV18 to TRBJ2-5; TCRdb gives TRBD2 as the D gene, but with no DNA this cannot be confirmed. The CDR3 is made up of 19 amino acids. Looked up from germline, CDR1 is KGHSH and CDR2 is LQKENI. This chain's CDR3 is CASSPLRGGPEMRRETQYF.

The chain couples TRBV6-1 to TRBJ2-7; the D gene TCRdb calls, TRBD1, cannot be checked with no DNA. The CDR3 has 15 residues. Germline assignment: CDR1 MNHNS and CDR2 SASEGT. The CDR3 spells CASSHGQGWSYEQYF.

The V call is TRBV18, the J call TRBJ2-2; lacking DNA, the TRBD2 call made by TCRdb goes unchecked. In germline, CDR1 is KGHSH, CDR2 LQKENI. There are 17 residues in the CDR3. CDR3: CASSPLSARTNTGELFF.

This chain uses TRBV14 with TRBJ2-3; the D call from TCRdb, TRBD2, cannot be confirmed without DNA. The germline gives CDR1 SGHDN, CDR2 FVKESK. The CDR3 runs to 17 residues. CDR3: CASSQARGLSITDTQYF.

The chain joins TRBV5-1 to TRBJ2-3; TCRdb calls TRBD1, which cannot be checked without DNA. Germline V gene data show CDR1 as SGHRS and CDR2 as YFSETQ. The CDR3 contains 17 residues. CDR3 region: CASSRTWGGTSTDTQYF.